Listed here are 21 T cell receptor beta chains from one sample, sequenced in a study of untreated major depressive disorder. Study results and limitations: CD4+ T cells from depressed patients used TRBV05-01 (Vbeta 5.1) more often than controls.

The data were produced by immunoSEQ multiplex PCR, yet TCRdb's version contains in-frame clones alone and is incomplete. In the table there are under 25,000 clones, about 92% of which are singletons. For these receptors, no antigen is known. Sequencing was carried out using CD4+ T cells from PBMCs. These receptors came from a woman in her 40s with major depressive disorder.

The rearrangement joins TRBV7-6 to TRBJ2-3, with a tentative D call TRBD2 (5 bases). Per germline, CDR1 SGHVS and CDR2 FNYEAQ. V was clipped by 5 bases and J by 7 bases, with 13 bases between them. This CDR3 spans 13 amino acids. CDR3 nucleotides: TGTGCCAGCAGCCAGAGGGTCGGATATACGCAGTATTTT. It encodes CASSQRVGYTQYF. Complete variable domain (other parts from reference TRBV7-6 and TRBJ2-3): GAGVSQSPRYKVTKRGQDVALRCDPISGHVSLYWYRQALGQGPEFLTYFNYEAQQDKSGLPNDRFSAERPEGSISTLTIQRTEQRDSAMYRCASSQRVGYTQYFGPGTRLTVL.

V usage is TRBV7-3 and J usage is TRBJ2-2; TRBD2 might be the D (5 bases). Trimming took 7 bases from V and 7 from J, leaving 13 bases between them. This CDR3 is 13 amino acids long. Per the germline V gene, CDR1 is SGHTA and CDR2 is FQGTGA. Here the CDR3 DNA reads TGTGCCAGCAAGAGTGGAACTAGCGGGGAGCTGTTTTTT. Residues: CASKSGTSGELFF.

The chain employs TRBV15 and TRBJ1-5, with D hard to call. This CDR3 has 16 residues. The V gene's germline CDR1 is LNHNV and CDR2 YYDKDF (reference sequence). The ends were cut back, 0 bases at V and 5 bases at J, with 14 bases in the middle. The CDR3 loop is CATSRDRGGLDQPQHF. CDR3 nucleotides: TGTGCCACCAGCAGAGATCGTGGCGGGCTAGATCAGCCCCAGCATTTT.

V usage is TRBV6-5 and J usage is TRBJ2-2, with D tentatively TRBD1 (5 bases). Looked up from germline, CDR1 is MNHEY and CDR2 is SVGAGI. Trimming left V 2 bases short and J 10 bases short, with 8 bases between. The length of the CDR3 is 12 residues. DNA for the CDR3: TGTGCCAGCAGTTACAGGGGCCTGGAGCTGTTTTTT. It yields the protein CASSYRGLELFF.

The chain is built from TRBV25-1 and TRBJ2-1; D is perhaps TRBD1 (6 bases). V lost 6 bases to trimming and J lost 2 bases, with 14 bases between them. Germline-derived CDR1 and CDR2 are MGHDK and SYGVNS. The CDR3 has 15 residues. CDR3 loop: CASRVGAGAYNEQFF. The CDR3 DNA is TGTGCCAGCAGGGTAGGGGCAGGGGCCTACAATGAGCAGTTCTTC.

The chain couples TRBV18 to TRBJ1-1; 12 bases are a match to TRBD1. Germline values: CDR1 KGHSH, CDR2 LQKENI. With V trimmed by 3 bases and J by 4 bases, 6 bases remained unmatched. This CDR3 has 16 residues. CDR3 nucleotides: TGTGCCAGCTCACCTCCGGGACAGGGGGCTTCCACTGAAGCTTTCTTT. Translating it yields CASSPPGQGASTEAFF.

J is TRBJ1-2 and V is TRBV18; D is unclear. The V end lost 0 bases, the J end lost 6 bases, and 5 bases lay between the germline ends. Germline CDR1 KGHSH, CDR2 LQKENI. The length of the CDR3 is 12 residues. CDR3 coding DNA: TGTGCCAGCTCACCACCGAACAATGGCTACACCTTC. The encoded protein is CASSPPNNGYTF.

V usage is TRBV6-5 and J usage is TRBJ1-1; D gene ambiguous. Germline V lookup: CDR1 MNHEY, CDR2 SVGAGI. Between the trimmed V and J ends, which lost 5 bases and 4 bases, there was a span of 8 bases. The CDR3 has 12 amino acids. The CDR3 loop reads CASSTRLTEAFF. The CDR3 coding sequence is TGTGCCAGCAGTACCAGGCTCACTGAAGCTTTCTTT.

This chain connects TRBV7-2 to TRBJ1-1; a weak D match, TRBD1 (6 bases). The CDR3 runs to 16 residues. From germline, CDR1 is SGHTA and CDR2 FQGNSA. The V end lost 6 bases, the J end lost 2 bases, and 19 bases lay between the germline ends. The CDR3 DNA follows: TGTGCCAGCAGTTCCAAACTCGGGGGCTCCAACACTGAAGCTTTCTTT. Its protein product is CASSSKLGGSNTEAFF. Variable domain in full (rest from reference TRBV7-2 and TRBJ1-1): GAGVSQSPSNKVTEKGKDVELRCDPISGHTALYWYRQSLGQGLEFLIYFQGNSAPDKSGLPSDRFSAERTGGSVSTLTIQRTQQEDSAVYLCASSSKLGGSNTEAFFGQGTRLTVV.

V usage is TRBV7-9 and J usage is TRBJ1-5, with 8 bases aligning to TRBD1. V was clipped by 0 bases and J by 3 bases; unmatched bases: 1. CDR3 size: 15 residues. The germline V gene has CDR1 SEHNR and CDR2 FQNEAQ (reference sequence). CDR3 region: CASSLATGANQPQHF. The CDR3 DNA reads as TGTGCCAGCAGCTTAGCGACAGGGGCCAATCAGCCCCAGCATTTT. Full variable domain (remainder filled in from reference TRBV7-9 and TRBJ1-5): DTGVSQNPRHKITKRGQNVTFRCDPISEHNRLYWYRQTLGQGPEFLTYFQNEAQLEKSRLLSDRFSAERPKGSFSTLEIQRTEQGDSAMYLCASSLATGANQPQHFGDGTRLSIL.

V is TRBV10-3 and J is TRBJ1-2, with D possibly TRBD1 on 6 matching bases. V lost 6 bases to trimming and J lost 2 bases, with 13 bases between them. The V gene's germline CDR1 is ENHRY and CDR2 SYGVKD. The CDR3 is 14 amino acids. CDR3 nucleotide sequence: TGTGCCATCAGGGACAGTGGACGCAACTATGGCTACACCTTC. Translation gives CAIRDSGRNYGYTF.

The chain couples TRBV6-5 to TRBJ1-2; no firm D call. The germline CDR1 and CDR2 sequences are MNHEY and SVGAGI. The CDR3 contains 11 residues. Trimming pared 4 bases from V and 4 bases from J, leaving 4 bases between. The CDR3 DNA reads TGTGCCAGCAGTTCGGGCTATGGCTACACCTTC. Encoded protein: CASSSGYGYTF.

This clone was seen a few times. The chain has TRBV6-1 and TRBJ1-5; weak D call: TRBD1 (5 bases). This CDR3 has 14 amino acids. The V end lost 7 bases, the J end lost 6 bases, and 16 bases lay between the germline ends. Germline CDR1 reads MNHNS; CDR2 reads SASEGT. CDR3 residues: CASMAGSWGQPQHF. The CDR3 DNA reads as TGTGCCAGCATGGCAGGGAGTTGGGGTCAGCCCCAGCATTTT.

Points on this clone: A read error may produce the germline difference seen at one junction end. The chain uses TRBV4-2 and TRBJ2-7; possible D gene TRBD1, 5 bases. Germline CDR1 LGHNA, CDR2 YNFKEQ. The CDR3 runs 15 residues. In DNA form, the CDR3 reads TGTGCCAGCGGCCAAGCCCCCGACAGAACCTACGAGCAGTACTTC. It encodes CASGQAPDRTYEQYF.

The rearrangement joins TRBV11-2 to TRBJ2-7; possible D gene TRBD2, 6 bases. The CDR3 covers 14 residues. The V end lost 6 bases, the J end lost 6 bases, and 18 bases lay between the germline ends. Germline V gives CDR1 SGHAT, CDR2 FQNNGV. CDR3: CASSTIRREREQYF. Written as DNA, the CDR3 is TGTGCCAGCAGTACAATTAGGAGGGAACGCGAGCAGTACTTC.

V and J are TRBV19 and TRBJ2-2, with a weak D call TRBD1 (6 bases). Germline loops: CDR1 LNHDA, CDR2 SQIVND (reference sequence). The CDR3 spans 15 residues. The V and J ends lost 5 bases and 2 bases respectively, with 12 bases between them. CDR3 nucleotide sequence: TGTGCCAGTAGTGCCTGGACAGCTAACACCGGGGAGCTGTTTTTT. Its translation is CASSAWTANTGELFF.

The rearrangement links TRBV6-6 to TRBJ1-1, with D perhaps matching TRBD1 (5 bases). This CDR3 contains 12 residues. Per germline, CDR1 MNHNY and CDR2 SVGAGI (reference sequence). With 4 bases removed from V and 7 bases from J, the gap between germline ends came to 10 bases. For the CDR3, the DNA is TGTGCCAGCAGTTTTGGGGGGGGTGAAGCTTTCTTT. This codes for CASSFGGGEAFF.

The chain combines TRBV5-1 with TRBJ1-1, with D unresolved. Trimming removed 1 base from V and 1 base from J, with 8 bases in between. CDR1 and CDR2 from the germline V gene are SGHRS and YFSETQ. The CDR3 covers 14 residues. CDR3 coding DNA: TGCGCCAGCAGCTTGACAGTTGGGAACACTGAAGCTTTCTTT. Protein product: CASSLTVGNTEAFF.

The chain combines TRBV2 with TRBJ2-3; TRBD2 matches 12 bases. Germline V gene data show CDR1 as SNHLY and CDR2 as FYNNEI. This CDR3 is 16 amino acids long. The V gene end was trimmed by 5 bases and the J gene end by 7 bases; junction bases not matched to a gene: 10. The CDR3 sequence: CASSPLAGGLRNTQYF. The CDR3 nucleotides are TGTGCCAGCAGTCCACTAGCGGGAGGACTCAGGAATACGCAGTATTTT.

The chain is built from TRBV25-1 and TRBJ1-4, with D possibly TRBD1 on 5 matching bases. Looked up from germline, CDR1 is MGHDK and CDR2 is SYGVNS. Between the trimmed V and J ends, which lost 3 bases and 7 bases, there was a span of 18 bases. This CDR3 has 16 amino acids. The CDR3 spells CASSDDSGYSGEKLFF. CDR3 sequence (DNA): TGTGCCAGCAGTGATGACTCAGGGTATTCGGGTGAAAAACTGTTTTTT.

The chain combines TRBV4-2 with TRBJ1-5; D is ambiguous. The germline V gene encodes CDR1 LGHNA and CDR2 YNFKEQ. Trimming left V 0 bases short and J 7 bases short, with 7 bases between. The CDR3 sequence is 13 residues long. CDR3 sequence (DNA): TGTGCCAGCAGCCAAGAAGCCGGCCAGCCCCAGCATTTT. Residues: CASSQEAGQPQHF.